Below are 30 T cell receptor beta chains sequenced from a single sample in a study of a mutant IDH1 vaccine in newly diagnosed glioma. The table came from immunoSEQ multiplex PCR; TCRdb's copy has only in-frame clones and leaves some out. The sample holds roughly 46,000 clones, just over 85% seen once. Time point described: baseline, week 1 (first vaccination visit). As for treatment: pre-vaccination baseline after standard-of-care therapy. Sequencing was performed on PBMCs, taken from a glioma patient treated with radiotherapy, temozolomide or both. These receptors were obtained from a man aged 40-49 years with glioma.

This chain joins TRBV2 and TRBJ2-3; 8 nucleotides line up with TRBD2. The germline V gene has CDR1 SNHLY and CDR2 FYNNEI. The CDR3 consists of 15 residues. J gave up 5 bases and V 8 bases, and 12 bases lay outside the gene matches. In DNA form, the CDR3 reads TGTGCCAGCGGCCCTGCCGGGAGGGCGGTAGATACGCAGTATTTT. Translating it yields CASGPAGRAVDTQYF.

The V call is TRBV6-5, the J call TRBJ2-7, with D maybe TRBD1 (6 bases). Trimming pared 5 bases from V and 2 bases from J, leaving 13 bases between. CDR3 length: 14 residues. Germline V gene sequence: CDR1 MNHEY, CDR2 SVGAGI. In nucleotides, the CDR3 is TGTGCCAGCAGTCGAAGACAGGCTGCCTACGAGCAGTACTTC. Protein: CASSRRQAAYEQYF.

This sequence joins TRBV18 and TRBJ2-1, with D uncertain. The CDR3 extends over 15 amino acids. The germline gives CDR1 KGHSH, CDR2 LQKENI. Trimming took 3 bases from V and 1 from J, leaving 10 bases between them. The CDR3 DNA follows: TGTGCCAGCTCACCGAACAGCGATTCCTACAATGAGCAGTTCTTC. Translating gives CASSPNSDSYNEQFF.

V is TRBV4-3 and J is TRBJ2-4, with 8 bases aligning to TRBD1. Germline CDR1 and CDR2: LGHNA and YSLEER. The junction had 9 bases not matched to a gene; V was cut back by 2 bases and J by 6 bases. The CDR3 contains 16 residues. The CDR3 is CASSQFAGGDGNIQYF. The CDR3 DNA sequence: TGCGCCAGCAGCCAATTCGCAGGGGGCGATGGAAACATTCAGTACTTC.

The CDR3 region has the DNA TGTGCCAGCAGTCGGGCCGGCGGTAGCAATCAGCCCCAGCATTTT. It specifies CASSRAGGSNQPQHF. The chain couples TRBV28 to TRBJ1-5; D remains ambiguous. CDR3 length equals 15 residues. Trimming removed 5 bases from V and 0 bases from J, with 11 bases in between. Germline CDR1 reads MDHEN; CDR2 reads SYDVKM.

This clone was seen once. This sequence joins TRBV9 and TRBJ2-5; 7 positions match TRBD2. This CDR3 is built from 15 residues. J lost 3 bases, V lost 0 bases, and 5 bases had no gene match. Germline values: CDR1 SGDLS, CDR2 YYNGEE. CDR3 nucleotide sequence: TGTGCCAGCAGCGTAGCTGGCGGGAGAAAAGAGACCCAGTACTTC. Its protein product is CASSVAGGRKETQYF.

The V and J genes are TRBV18 and TRBJ2-5; D gene uncertain. The germline gives CDR1 KGHSH, CDR2 LQKENI. The CDR3 has 16 residues. V was shortened by 0 bases and J by 5 bases, with 16 bases between the two germline ends. CDR3 amino acids: CASSPPTGLPGETQYF. DNA for the CDR3: TGTGCCAGCTCACCACCCACCGGCCTACCCGGGGAGACCCAGTACTTC.

The rearrangement joins TRBV23-1 to TRBJ2-7; tentatively, D is TRBD1 or TRBD2 (5 bases each). TRBV23-1 is flagged as an ORF with uncertain function. V shed 10 bases and J shed 3 bases, with 19 bases lying between them. The CDR3 covers 14 residues. CDR3 in amino acids: CAKRGNPRVYEQYF. DNA of the CDR3: TGCGCCAAGAGGGGCAACCCGAGGGTCTACGAGCAGTACTTC.

Here the CDR3 DNA reads TGTGCCAGCACATTGACAGGACGGAACACTGAAGCTTTCTTT. Its translation: CASTLTGRNTEAFF. The V and J genes are TRBV6-1 and TRBJ1-1; TRBD1 is a possible D gene (6 bases). Germline values: CDR1 MNHNS, CDR2 SASEGT. CDR3 size: 14 residues. With 7 bases removed from V and 1 base from J, the gap between germline ends came to 13 bases.

The chain is built from TRBV7-3 and TRBJ2-2; D might be TRBD1 or TRBD2, each matching 5 bases. The germline V and J ends were trimmed by 3 bases and 0 bases, with 8 bases remaining between them. The CDR3 totals 15 residues. Germline lookup yields CDR1 SGHTA and CDR2 FQGTGA. The CDR3 DNA is TGTGCCAGCAGCTTTGTGGGGGCGAACACCGGGGAGCTGTTTTTT. It encodes CASSFVGANTGELFF.

The J gene is TRBJ2-1, the V gene TRBV19; 8 bases agree with TRBD2. The CDR3 contains 14 residues. CDR1 LNHDA and CDR2 SQIVND come from the germline V gene (reference sequence). Germline trimming cut 7 bases from V and 6 bases from J; bases unmatched to any gene: 8. The CDR3 protein is CASNQREFSNEQFF. DNA of the CDR3: TGTGCCAGTAACCAGCGGGAGTTCAGCAATGAGCAGTTCTTC.

CDR3 bases: TGTGCCAGCAGCTTGGAACGGTTGAACACTGAAGCTTTCTTT. It translates to CASSLERLNTEAFF. The chain links TRBV5-4 to TRBJ1-1; unclear D gene. The CDR3 extends over 14 amino acids. Germline V gene lookup returns CDR1 SGHNT and CDR2 YYREEE (reference sequence). V was cut by 0 bases and J by 0 bases, with 6 bases left in between.

V and J are TRBV9 and TRBJ1-1, with a tentative D call TRBD1 (5 bases). The CDR3 has 13 residues. CDR1 is SGDLS, CDR2 YYNGEE, per germline. Trimming stripped 2 bases from V and 1 base from J, with 6 bases between. CDR3 amino acids: CASSVQGNTEAFF. The CDR3 DNA is TGTGCCAGCAGCGTTCAGGGGAACACTGAAGCTTTCTTT.

The chain has TRBV19 and TRBJ1-2; possibly TRBD1 for D (5 bases). This CDR3 contains 13 residues. Trimming shortened V by 7 bases and J by 2 bases, and 11 bases separated the two germline ends. Germline V gene data show CDR1 as LNHDA and CDR2 as SQIVND (reference sequence). The CDR3 here is CASTRQKNYGYTF. Here the CDR3 DNA reads TGTGCCAGTACCCGACAGAAAAACTATGGCTACACCTTC.

CDR3 sequence (DNA): TGTGCCAGCAGCTTCAATCGTAATCAGCCCCAGCATTTT. As protein: CASSFNRNQPQHF. The chain uses TRBV27 and TRBJ1-5; D is unclear. V lost 6 bases to trimming and J lost 4 bases, with 10 bases between them. Germline V gives CDR1 MNHEY, CDR2 SMNVEV (reference sequence). This CDR3 is built from 13 residues.

The chain recombines TRBV9 with TRBJ1-2; 7 positions match TRBD1. Germline V gene sequence: CDR1 SGDLS, CDR2 YYNGEE. The CDR3 covers 14 residues. J lost 8 bases, V lost 0 bases, and 7 bases had no gene match. The CDR3 sequence: CASSVVQGGGGYTF. CDR3 coding DNA: TGTGCCAGCAGCGTAGTACAAGGGGGCGGGGGCTACACCTTC.

This sequence joins TRBV20-1 and TRBJ2-7; D is perhaps TRBD2 (5 bases). The CDR3 runs 11 residues. The germline V and J ends were trimmed by 5 bases and 6 bases, with 11 bases remaining between them. The germline CDR1 and CDR2 sequences are DFQATT and SNEGSKA (reference sequence). CDR3 in DNA: TGCAGTGCTCCTAGGACTCGCGAGCAGTACTTC. As protein: CSAPRTREQYF.

The chain is built from TRBV4-3 and TRBJ2-5, with a tentative D call TRBD2 (5 bases). CDR3 length: 16 amino acids. The germline V and J ends were trimmed by 1 base and 5 bases, with 17 bases remaining between them. Germline CDR1 LGHNA, CDR2 YSLEER. CDR3 in amino acids: CASSQVGGGTWETQYF. The CDR3 region has the DNA TGCGCCAGCAGCCAAGTCGGTGGAGGTACATGGGAGACCCAGTACTTC.

This sequence joins TRBV27 and TRBJ1-1; no clear D. Germline CDR1 MNHEY, CDR2 SMNVEV (reference sequence). V was pared by 2 bases and J by 7 bases, with 5 bases between. The length of the CDR3 is 11 residues. In nucleotides, the CDR3 is TGTGCCAGCAGTTTAGGGTTTGAAGCTTTCTTT. This gives the protein CASSLGFEAFF.

This CDR3 is CASSLFYEQYF. The CDR3 DNA reads TGTGCCAGCAGCTTGTTCTACGAGCAGTACTTC. The chain links TRBV5-6 to TRBJ2-7, with D unresolved. V lost 1 base, J lost 3 bases, and 2 bases lay in between. CDR1 and CDR2 from the germline V gene are SGHDT and YYEEEE. CDR3 length: 11 residues.

The chain uses TRBV14 and TRBJ2-7; 11 bases are a match to TRBD2. The germline V gene has CDR1 SGHDN and CDR2 FVKESK. This CDR3 is built from 14 residues. V dropped 2 bases and J dropped 4; count of bases not matched to a gene: 1. The CDR3 bases are TGTGCCAGCAGCCAACTAGCGGGAGGATACGAGCAGTACTTC. This codes for CASSQLAGGYEQYF.

A single count supports this clone. The V and J genes are TRBV21-1 and TRBJ2-5. TRBV21-1 is a known pseudogene. The CDR3 length is 12 residues. CDR3 in amino acids: CASSKGPHAQYF. CDR3 coding DNA: TGTGCCAGCAGCAAGGGACCCCACGCCCAGTACTTC.

The chain is built from TRBV7-2 and TRBJ2-7; 9 bases line up with TRBD2. V was pared by 8 bases and J by 6 bases, with 8 bases of the junction left unmatched. Germline CDR1 reads SGHTA; CDR2 reads FQGNSA. The length of the CDR3 is 13 residues. CDR3 amino acids: CASRSGSWGEQYF. The CDR3 region has the DNA TGTGCCAGCCGTAGCGGGAGCTGGGGCGAGCAGTACTTC.

The chain recombines TRBV27 with TRBJ1-1; possibly TRBD1 for D (5 bases). Germline V lookup: CDR1 MNHEY, CDR2 SMNVEV (reference sequence). Trimming cost V 5 bases and J 2 bases, with 6 bases left between them. This CDR3 contains 12 residues. The CDR3 DNA is TGTGCCAGCAGTCAGGGTAACACTGAAGCTTTCTTT. It encodes CASSQGNTEAFF.

The rearrangement links TRBV5-1 to TRBJ2-3; no definite D call. This CDR3 spans 15 amino acids. The V and J ends lost 3 bases and 0 bases respectively, with 11 bases between them. The V gene's germline CDR1 is SGHRS and CDR2 YFSETQ. The CDR3 DNA reads as TGCGCCAGCAGCTCTCGCCCGTACAGCACAGATACGCAGTATTTT. Translated: CASSSRPYSTDTQYF. Full variable domain (missing parts from reference TRBV5-1 and TRBJ2-3): KAGVTQTPRYLIKTRGQQVTLSCSPISGHRSVSWYQQTPGQGLQFLFEYFSETQRNKGNFPGRFSGRQFSNSRSEMNVSTLELGDSALYLCASSSRPYSTDTQYFGPGTRLTVL.

The J gene is TRBJ2-5, the V gene TRBV6-1, with D possibly TRBD1 on 6 matching bases. V was clipped by 4 bases and J by 5 bases, with 14 bases between them. This CDR3 is built from 14 residues. In germline, CDR1 is MNHNS, CDR2 SASEGT. The CDR3, as DNA: TGTGCCAGCAGTGGATGGGGGCTCAGGGAGACCCAGTACTTC. Translating it yields CASSGWGLRETQYF.

The J gene is TRBJ1-2, the V gene TRBV19; D call uncertain. The CDR3 length is 11 residues. From germline, CDR1 is LNHDA and CDR2 SQIVND (reference sequence). V shed 5 bases and J shed 7 bases, with 8 bases lying between them. This CDR3 reads CASSEALGYTF. The CDR3 coding sequence is TGTGCCAGTAGTGAGGCGCTTGGCTACACCTTC.

The chain couples TRBV5-1 to TRBJ1-2; D gene unclear. There are 12 residues in the CDR3. Germline V CDR1 and CDR2: SGHRS, YFSETQ. V was clipped by 0 bases and J by 6 bases, with 6 bases between them. The CDR3 DNA reads TGCGCCAGCAGCTTGGGCAGTGATGGCTACACCTTC. Its protein product is CASSLGSDGYTF.

The V call is TRBV5-1, the J call TRBJ2-1; unclear D gene. Trimming stripped 0 bases from V and 3 bases from J, with 4 bases between. Germline V gene sequence: CDR1 SGHRS, CDR2 YFSETQ. The CDR3 sequence is 13 residues long. The CDR3 protein is CASSLADYNEQFF. The DNA of the CDR3 is TGCGCCAGCAGCTTGGCGGACTACAATGAGCAGTTCTTC.

The rearrangement links TRBV15 to TRBJ1-5; D gene unclear. Germline lookup yields CDR1 LNHNV and CDR2 YYDKDF (reference sequence). V lost 1 base to trimming and J lost 9 bases, with 13 bases between them. CDR3 size: 14 residues. CDR3 DNA: TGTGCCACCAGCAGAGGGGTTGAATTGTGGCCCCAGCATTTT. It encodes CATSRGVELWPQHF.